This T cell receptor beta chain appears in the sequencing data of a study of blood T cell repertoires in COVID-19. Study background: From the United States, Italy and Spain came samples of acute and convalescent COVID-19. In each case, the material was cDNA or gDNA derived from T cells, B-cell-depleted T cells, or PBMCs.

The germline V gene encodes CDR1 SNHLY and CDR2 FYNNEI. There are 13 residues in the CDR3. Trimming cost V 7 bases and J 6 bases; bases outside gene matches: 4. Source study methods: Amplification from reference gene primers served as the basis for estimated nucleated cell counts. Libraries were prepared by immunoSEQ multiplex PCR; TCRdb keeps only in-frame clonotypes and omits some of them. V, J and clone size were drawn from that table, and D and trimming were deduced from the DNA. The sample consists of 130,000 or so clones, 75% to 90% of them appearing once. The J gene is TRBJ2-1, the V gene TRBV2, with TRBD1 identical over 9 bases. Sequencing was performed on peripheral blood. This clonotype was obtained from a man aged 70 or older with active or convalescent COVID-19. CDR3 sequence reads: CASTGTGINEQFF. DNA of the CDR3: TGTGCCAGCACCGGGACAGGGATCAATGAGCAGTTCTTC. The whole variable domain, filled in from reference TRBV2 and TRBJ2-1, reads EPEVTQTPSHQVTQMGQEVILRCVPISNHLYFYWYRQILGQKVEFLVSFYNNEISEKSEIFDDQFSVERPDGSNFTLKIRSTKLEDSAMYFCASTGTGINEQFFGPGTRLTVL.